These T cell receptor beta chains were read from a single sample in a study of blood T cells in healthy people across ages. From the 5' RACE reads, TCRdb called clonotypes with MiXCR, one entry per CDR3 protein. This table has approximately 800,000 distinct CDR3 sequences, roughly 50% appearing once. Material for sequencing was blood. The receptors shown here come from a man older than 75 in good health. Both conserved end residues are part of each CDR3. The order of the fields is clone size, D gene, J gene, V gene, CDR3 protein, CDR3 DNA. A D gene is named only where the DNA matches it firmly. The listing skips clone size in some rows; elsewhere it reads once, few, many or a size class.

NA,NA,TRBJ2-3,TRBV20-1,CSAERGEEADTQYF,TGCAGTGCCGAGAGGGGGGAGGAGGCAGATACGCAGTATTTT
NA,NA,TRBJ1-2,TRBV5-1,CASSLAGVFGYTF,TGCGCCAGCAGCTTGGCTGGGGTTTTTGGCTACACCTTC
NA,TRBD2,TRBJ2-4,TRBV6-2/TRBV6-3,CASRLPGTSGINEQYF,TGTGCCAGCAGGCTTCCCGGGACTAGCGGGATTAATGAGCAGTACTTC
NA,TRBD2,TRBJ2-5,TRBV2,CASSRGGPPETQYF,TGTGCCAGCAGTCGGGGAGGGCCACCTGAGACCCAGTACTTC
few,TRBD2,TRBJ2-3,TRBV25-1,CASSEWLAGASTDTQYF,TGTGCCAGCAGTGAATGGTTAGCGGGAGCCAGCACAGATACGCAGTATTTT
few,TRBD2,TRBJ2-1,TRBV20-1,CSASPGLAGRPLYNEQFF,TGCAGTGCTAGTCCGGGACTAGCGGGACGTCCCCTCTACAATGAGCAGTTCTTC
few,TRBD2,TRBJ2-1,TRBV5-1,CASSLGLLGRASSYNEQFF,TGCGCCAGCAGTCTGGGGTTGTTGGGGAGGGCATCCTCCTACAATGAGCAGTTCTTC
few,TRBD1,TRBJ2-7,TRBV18,CASSPQTGDYEQYF,TGTGCCAGCTCACCTCAGACAGGGGACTACGAGCAGTACTTC
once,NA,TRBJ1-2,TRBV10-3,CATKKLYGYTF,TGTGCCACTAAGAAGTTATATGGCTACACCTTC
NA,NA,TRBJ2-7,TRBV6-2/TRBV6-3,CASSYISGLISYEQYF,TGTGCCAGCAGTTACATATCGGGACTGATCTCCTACGAGCAGTACTTC
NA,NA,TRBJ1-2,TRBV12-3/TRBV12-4,CASSFPGTYGYTF,TGTGCCAGCAGTTTCCCAGGGACCTATGGCTACACCTTC
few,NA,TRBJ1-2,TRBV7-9,CASSPRTVTNYGYTF,TGTGCCAGCAGCCCCCGGACAGTTACTAACTATGGCTACACCTTC
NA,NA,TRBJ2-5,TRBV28,CASLRDSQETQYF,TGTGCCAGTCTTAGGGACTCCCAAGAGACCCAGTACTTC
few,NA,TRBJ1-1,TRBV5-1,CASSLEGANTEAFF,TGCGCCAGCAGCTTGGAAGGGGCGAACACTGAAGCTTTCTTT
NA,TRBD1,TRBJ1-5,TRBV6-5,CASSSQGGSNQPQHF,TGTGCCAGCAGTTCTCAGGGGGGGAGCAATCAGCCCCAGCATTTT
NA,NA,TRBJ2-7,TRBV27,CASSGPLYEQYF,TGTGCCAGCAGTGGGCCCCTTTACGAGCAGTACTTC
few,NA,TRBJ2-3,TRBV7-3,CASSLGLPDTQYF,TGTGCCAGCAGCCTGGGACTCCCAGATACGCAGTATTTT
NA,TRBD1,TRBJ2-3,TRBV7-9,CASSLTDRVGRYRYAYF,TGTGCCAGCAGCTTAACGGACAGGGTGGGGAGGTACAGATACGCGTATTTT
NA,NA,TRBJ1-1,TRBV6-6,CASGPRGGNTEAFF,TGTGCCAGCGGCCCCCGGGGGGGCAACACTGAAGCTTTCTTT
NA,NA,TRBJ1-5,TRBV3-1,CASSQGAQPQHF,TGTGCCAGCAGCCAAGGGGCTCAGCCCCAGCATTTT
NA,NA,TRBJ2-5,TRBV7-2,CASSLVIRIGPNEQYF,TGTGCCAGCAGCTTAGTTATTCGGATCGGTCCTAATGAGCAGTACTTC
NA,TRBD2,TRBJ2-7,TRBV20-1,CSARDSSGSLAYEQYF,TGCAGTGCTAGAGATTCGAGCGGGAGCCTCGCCTACGAGCAGTACTTC
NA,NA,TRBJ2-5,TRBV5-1,CASSVAGRSEQYF,TGCGCCAGCAGCGTGGCAGGGCGGTCGGAGCAGTACTTC
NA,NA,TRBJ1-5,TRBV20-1,CSAREDRGYNQPQHF,TGCAGTGCTAGAGAGGACCGCGGCTACAATCAGCCCCAGCATTTT
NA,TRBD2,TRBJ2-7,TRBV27,CASSFLAGVTSDEQYF,TGTGCCAGCAGTTTCCTAGCGGGAGTAACTTCCGACGAGCAGTACTTC
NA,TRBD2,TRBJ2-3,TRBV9,CVSSVFGTSGLHTQYF,TGTGTCAGCAGCGTGTTTGGGACTAGCGGTTTACATACGCAGTATTTT
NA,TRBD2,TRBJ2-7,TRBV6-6,CASTQGGSSHEQYF,TGTGCCAGCACCCAGGGCGGGAGCTCCCACGAGCAGTACTTC
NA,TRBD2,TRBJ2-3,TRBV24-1,CATSLAGESDTQYF,TGTGCCACCAGCCTAGCGGGAGAGTCAGATACGCAGTATTTT
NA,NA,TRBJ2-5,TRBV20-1,CSASRTRGEETQYF,TGCAGTGCTAGCCGTACTAGAGGTGAAGAGACCCAGTACTTC
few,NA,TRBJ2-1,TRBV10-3,CAFSNSGQPGTRAYNEQFF,TGTGCCTTCTCGAACTCGGGACAGCCCGGGACTAGGGCCTACAATGAGCAGTTCTTC
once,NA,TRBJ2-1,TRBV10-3,CAISLDSFNEQFF,TGTGCCATCAGTCTCGACTCCTTCAATGAGCAGTTCTTC
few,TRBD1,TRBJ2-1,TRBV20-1,CSASLGTGNGDEQFF,TGCAGTGCTAGCTTAGGGACAGGGAATGGAGACGAGCAGTTCTTC
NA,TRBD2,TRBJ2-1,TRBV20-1,CSARPPLAGSSYNEQFF,TGCAGTGCTAGGCCCCCACTAGCGGGAAGCTCCTACAATGAGCAGTTCTTC
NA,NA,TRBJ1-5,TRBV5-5,CASSSLGWSNQPQHF,TGTGCCAGCAGCTCCCTCGGCTGGAGCAATCAGCCCCAGCATTTT
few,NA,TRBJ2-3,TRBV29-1,CSGDGGTDTQYF,TGCAGCGGGGACGGAGGCACAGATACGCAGTATTTT
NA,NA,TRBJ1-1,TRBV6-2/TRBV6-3,CASTLRAGWTEAFF,TGTGCCAGCACCCTCAGGGCAGGATGGACTGAAGCTTTCTTT
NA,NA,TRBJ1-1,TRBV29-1,CSVEAPGSRWTEAFF,TGCAGCGTTGAAGCCCCCGGTTCACGATGGACTGAAGCTTTCTTT
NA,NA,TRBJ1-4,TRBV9,CASSVSGDRSNEKLFF,TGTGCCAGCAGCGTAAGCGGCGACAGGTCGAATGAAAAACTGTTTTTT
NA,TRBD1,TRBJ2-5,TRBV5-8,CASSLGGRTGEETQYF,TGTGCCAGCAGCTTGGGTGGGAGGACAGGGGAAGAGACCCAGTACTTC
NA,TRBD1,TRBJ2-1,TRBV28,CASSQLDRVDYNEQFF,TGTGCCAGCAGTCAGCTGGACAGGGTGGACTACAATGAGCAGTTCTTC
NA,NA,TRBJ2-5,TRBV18,CASSPPSLGGTQYF,TGTGCCAGCTCACCACCTTCACTAGGAGGGACCCAGTACTTC
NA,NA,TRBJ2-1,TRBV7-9,CASSRRGNSYNEQFF,TGTGCCAGCAGCAGGAGGGGGAACTCCTACAATGAGCAGTTCTTC
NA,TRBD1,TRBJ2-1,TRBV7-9,CASKQGPLGEQFF,TGTGCCAGTAAACAGGGGCCACTCGGTGAGCAGTTCTTC
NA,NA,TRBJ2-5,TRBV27,CASSSSTRLQETQYF,TGTGCCAGCAGTTCGTCGACAAGGCTCCAAGAGACCCAGTACTTC
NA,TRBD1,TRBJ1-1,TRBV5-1,CASSLTGGPMNTEAFF,TGCGCCAGCAGCTTGACAGGGGGGCCCATGAACACTGAAGCTTTCTTT
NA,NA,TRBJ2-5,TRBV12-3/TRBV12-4,CASSTQGTQYF,TGTGCCAGCAGTACTCAGGGGACCCAGTACTTC
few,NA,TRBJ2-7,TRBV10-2,CASCQLASYEQYF,TGCGCCAGTTGCCAATTAGCGTCTTACGAGCAGTACTTC
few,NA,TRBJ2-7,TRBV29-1,CSVSQGEQYF,TGCAGCGTCTCCCAGGGCGAGCAGTACTTC
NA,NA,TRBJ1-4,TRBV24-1,CATRRGENAYF,TGTGCCACCAGGAGGGGGGAAAACGCGTATTTT
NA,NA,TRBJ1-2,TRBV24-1,CATSDGGYGYTF,TGTGCCACCAGTGACGGGGGCTATGGCTACACCTTC
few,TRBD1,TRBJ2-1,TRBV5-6,CASRLAGTELYNEQFF,TGTGCCAGCAGATTAGCCGGGACAGAGCTATACAATGAGCAGTTCTTC
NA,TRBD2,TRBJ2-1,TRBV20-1,CSARDPSGRGEQFF,TGCAGTGCTAGAGATCCTAGCGGGAGAGGGGAGCAGTTCTTC
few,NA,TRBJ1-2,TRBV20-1,CSATEQLVYGYTF,TGCAGTGCGACAGAACAGCTTGTCTATGGCTACACCTTC
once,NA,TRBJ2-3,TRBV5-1,CASSVGDFTDTQYF,TGCGCCAGCAGCGTGGGGGACTTCACAGATACGCAGTATTTT
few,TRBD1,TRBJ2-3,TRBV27,CASSLGQGWTDTQYF,TGTGCCAGCAGTTTAGGACAGGGGTGGACAGATACGCAGTATTTT